One T cell receptor (beta chain) is described in this entry. Sequencing used immunoSEQ multiplex PCR; TCRdb keeps in-frame clones, though not all of them. The sample has 84,000 or so clones, about 94% seen once. The source of the sample is a study of T cell changes during pregnancy in multiple sclerosis. The CDR3 consists of 13 residues. Per germline, CDR1 SGHRS and CDR2 YFSETQ. The ends lost 5 bases at V and 8 bases at J; junction bases unmatched: 5. This chain links TRBV5-1 with TRBJ1-4, with 8 positions matching TRBD1. Material: peripheral blood, obtained in the third trimester of pregnancy. The sequence was obtained from a female donor with multiple sclerosis, enrolled in a pregnancy study. The CDR3 region is CASRDRGGEKLFF. The DNA for the CDR3 is TGCGCCAGCAGAGACAGGGGAGGGGAAAAACTGTTTTTT.